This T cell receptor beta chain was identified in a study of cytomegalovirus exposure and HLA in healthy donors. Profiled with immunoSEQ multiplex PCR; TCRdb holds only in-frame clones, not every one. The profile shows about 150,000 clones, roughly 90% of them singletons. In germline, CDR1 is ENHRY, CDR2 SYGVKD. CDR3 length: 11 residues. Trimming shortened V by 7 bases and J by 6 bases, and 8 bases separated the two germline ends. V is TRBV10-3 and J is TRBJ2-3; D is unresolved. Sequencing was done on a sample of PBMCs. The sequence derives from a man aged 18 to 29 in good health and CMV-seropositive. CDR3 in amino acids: CAIMFGDTQYF. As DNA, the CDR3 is TGTGCCATCATGTTCGGGGATACGCAGTATTTT.